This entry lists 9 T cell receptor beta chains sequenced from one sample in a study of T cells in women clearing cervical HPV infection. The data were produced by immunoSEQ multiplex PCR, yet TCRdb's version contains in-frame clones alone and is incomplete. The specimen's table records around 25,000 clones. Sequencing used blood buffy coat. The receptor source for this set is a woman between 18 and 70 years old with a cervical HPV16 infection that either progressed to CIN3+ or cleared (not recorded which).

The CDR3 DNA, read in part, is TGTGCCAGCAGCTTGGGGGGGCAAAAA. Its protein is CASSLGGQK. The whole CDR3 protein reads CASSLGGQKLFF. The J gene is TRBJ1-4, the V gene TRBV5-6; possibly TRBD1 for D (6 bases). From the germline J gene comes the end of the CDR3, since the read stops 3 residues before it. Germline V CDR1 and CDR2: SGHDT, YYEEEE. The CDR3 contains 12 residues. Trimming removed 0 bases at V and 9 bases at J, with 6 bases between.

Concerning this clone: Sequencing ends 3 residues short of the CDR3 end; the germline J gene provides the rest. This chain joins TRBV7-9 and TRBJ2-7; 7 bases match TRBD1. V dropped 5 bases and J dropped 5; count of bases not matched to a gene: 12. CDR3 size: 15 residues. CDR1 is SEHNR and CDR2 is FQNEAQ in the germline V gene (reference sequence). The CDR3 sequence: CASSPAGTEVHEQYF. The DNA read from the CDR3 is TGTGCCAGCAGCCCAGCCGGGACAGAAGTCCACGAG.

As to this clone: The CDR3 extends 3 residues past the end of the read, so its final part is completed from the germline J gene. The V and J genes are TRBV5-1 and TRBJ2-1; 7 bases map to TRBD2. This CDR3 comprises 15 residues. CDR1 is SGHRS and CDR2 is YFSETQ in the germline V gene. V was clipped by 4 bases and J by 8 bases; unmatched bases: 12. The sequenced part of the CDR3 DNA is TGCGCCAGCAGCCCGGGGGGAGTTAGTTGGGATGAG. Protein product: CASSPGGVSWDE. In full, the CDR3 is CASSPGGVSWDEQFF.

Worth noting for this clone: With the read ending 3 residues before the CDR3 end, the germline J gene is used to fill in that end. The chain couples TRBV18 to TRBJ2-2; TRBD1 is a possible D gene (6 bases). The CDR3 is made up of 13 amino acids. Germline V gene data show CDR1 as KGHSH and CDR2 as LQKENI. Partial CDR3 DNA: TGTGCCAGCGTTCCAACAGGGAATTCACCG. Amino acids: CASVPTGNSP. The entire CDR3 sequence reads CASVPTGNSPLFF.

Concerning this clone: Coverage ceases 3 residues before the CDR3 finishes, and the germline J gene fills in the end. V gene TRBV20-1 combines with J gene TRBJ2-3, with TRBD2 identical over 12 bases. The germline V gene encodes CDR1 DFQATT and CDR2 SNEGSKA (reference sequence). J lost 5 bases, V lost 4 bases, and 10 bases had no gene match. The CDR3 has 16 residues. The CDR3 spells CSATLAGGPKGDTQYF. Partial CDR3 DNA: TGCAGTGCTACCCTAGCGGGAGGGCCTAAAGGAGATACG.

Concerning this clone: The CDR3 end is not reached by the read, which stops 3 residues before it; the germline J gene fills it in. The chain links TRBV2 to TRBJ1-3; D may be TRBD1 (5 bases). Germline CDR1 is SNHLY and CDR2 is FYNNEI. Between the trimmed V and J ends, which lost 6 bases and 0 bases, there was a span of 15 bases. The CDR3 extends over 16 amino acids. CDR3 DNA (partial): TGTGCCAGCAGGGCTACTGGGGCTAGCTCTGGAAACACC. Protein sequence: CASRATGASSGNT. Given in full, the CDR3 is CASRATGASSGNTIYF. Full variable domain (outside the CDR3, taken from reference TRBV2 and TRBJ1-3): EPEVTQTPSHQVTQMGQEVILRCVPISNHLYFYWYRQILGQKVEFLVSFYNNEISEKSEIFDDQFSVERPDGSNFTLKIRSTKLEDSAMYFCASRATGASSGNTIYFGEGSWLTVV.

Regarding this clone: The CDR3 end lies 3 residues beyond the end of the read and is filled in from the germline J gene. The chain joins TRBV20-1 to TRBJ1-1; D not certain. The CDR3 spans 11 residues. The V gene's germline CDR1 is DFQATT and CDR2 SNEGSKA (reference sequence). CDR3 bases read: TGCAGTGCTAGACTGAACATGGAA. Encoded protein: CSARLNME. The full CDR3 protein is CSARLNMEAFF.

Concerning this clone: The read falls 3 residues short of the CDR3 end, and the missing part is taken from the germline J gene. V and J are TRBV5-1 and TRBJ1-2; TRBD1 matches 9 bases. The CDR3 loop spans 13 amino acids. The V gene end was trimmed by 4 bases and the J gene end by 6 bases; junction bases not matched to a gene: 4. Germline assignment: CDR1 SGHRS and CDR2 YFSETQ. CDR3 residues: CASSPGTGNGYTF. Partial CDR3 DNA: TGCGCCAGCAGCCCAGGGACAGGGAATGGC.

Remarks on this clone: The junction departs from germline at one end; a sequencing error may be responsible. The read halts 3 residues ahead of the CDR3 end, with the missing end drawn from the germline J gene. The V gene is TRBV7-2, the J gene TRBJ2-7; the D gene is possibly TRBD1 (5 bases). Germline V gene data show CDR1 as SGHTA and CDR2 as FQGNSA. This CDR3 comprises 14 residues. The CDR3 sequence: CASSVARVSYEQYF. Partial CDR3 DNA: TGTGCCAGCAGCGTAGCCAGGGTCTCCTACGAG.